This TCR beta chain is from a study of blood T cell repertoires in COVID-19. Authors' data handling: Amplification with reference gene primers provided the estimates of nucleated cell counts. Generated by immunoSEQ multiplex PCR, the TCRdb table keeps only in-frame clones and is missing some. That table supplies the V and J calls and clone size; D and trimming were determined from the DNA. The profile covers 130,000 to 150,000 clones, with roughly 86% appearing a single time and 1.8% taken by the ten largest. The CDR3 totals 14 residues. Sequencing input: peripheral blood. The clonotype comes from an older man with acute or convalescent COVID-19. The chain uses TRBV21-1 and TRBJ1-5. TRBV21-1 has pseudogene status. The CDR3 here is CASSPRRGNQPQHF. Written as DNA, the CDR3 is TGTGCCAGCAGCCCCCGCCGAGGGAATCAGCCCCAGCATTTT.